The clone carrying this TCR beta chain was seen more than once but under ten times. As yet, its antigen is unknown. The investigators reverse transcribed all of the isolated RNA, so they sequenced expressed TCRB transcripts. The protocol was immunoSEQ multiplex PCR, while the TCRdb copy is restricted to in-frame clones and leaves out a portion. The data contain 300,000 to 350,000 clones, about 14% of them singletons. This record comes from a study of beta chain features in type 1 diabetes. The study, taken as a whole, reports: In all four CD4+ subsets, TCRB CDR3 length was significantly, moderately reduced in type 1 diabetes.

The sample taken for sequencing was naive CD4+ T cells from blood. The clonotype originates from a woman between 18 and 29 years old with type 1 diabetes.

This CDR3 is CASSLAGTSTDTQYF. CDR3 nucleotides: TGTGCCAGCAGCTTAGCGGGCACTAGCACAGATACGCAGTATTTT. The V gene is TRBV7-9, the J gene TRBJ2-3; D not resolved. This CDR3 has 15 amino acids. Germline values: CDR1 SEHNR, CDR2 FQNEAQ (reference sequence). Between the trimmed V and J ends, which lost 0 bases and 0 bases, there was a span of 7 bases.